The source of this T cell receptor beta chain is a study of T cell responses to AZD1222 COVID-19 vaccine. Sequencing used immunoSEQ multiplex PCR; TCRdb keeps in-frame clones, though not all of them. This sample has approximately 150,000 clones, with 94% found just once. General study points: Vaccine-associated CD4 TCRs spanned spike, dominant at 160-218 and 743-854. Reports say nearly half of spike-specific TCRs go after unmutated variant regions.

On this clone itself: Its antigen is still unknown.

Germline-derived CDR1 and CDR2 are LNHDA and SQIVND (reference sequence). The V end was cut by 1 base, the J end by 5 bases, with 11 bases between. This CDR3 contains 14 residues. V is TRBV19 and J is TRBJ1-2; possibly TRBD1 for D (5 bases). This specimen was peripheral blood, taken on day 0 of AZD1222 vaccination. The TCR comes from an adult in good health. The CDR3 loop reads CASSIVRDGYGYTF. The CDR3 DNA reads as TGTGCCAGTAGTATAGTACGGGACGGGTATGGCTACACCTTC. The full variable domain, with the rest looked up from reference TRBV19 and TRBJ1-2, is DGGITQSPKYLFRKEGQNVTLSCEQNLNHDAMYWYRQDPGQGLRLIYYSQIVNDFQKGDIAEGYSVSREKKESFPLTVTSAQKNPTAFYLCASSIVRDGYGYTFGSGTRLTVV.